The rows below give T cell receptor beta chains drawn from one sample of a study of tumor-infiltrating lymphocytes in oesophageal squamous cell carcinoma. TCRdb redid the calling of the PCR reads with MiXCR, one entry per CDR3 protein. This sample has approximately 9,600 distinct CDR3 sequences; 58% occur once, and the top ten carry 30% to 45%. Sequenced input: esophageal tumor tissue. Every receptor here comes from a female donor with esophageal squamous cell carcinoma. CDR3s include the opening cysteine and the closing phenylalanine or tryptophan. D genes are given only for firm matches. Where a row states a size, it is once, few, many or the class of an expanded clone; other rows omit it.

clone_size j_call v_call d_call cdr3_aa cdr3_nt
few TRBJ2-1 TRBV6-1 TRBD1 CASSSGTGEYNEQFF TGTGCCAGCAGCTCCGGGACAGGGGAATACAATGAGCAGTTCTTC
medium-sized TRBJ2-1 TRBV12-3/TRBV12-4 . CASSLSLDEQFF TGTGCCAGCAGTTTAAGTCTGGATGAGCAGTTCTTC
. TRBJ2-5 TRBV7-8 . CASSIRQANGETQYF TGTGCCAGCAGCATAAGACAGGCAAACGGGGAGACCCAGTACTTC
. TRBJ2-5 TRBV6-5 TRBD1 CASSYRTGGETQYF TGTGCCAGCAGTTACAGGACAGGGGGGGAGACCCAGTACTTC
few TRBJ2-7 TRBV7-9 . CASSPLGSYEQYF TGTGCCAGCAGCCCCTTGGGGTCCTACGAGCAGTACTTC
. TRBJ2-7 TRBV7-8 TRBD1 CASSLGTGPYEQYF TGTGCCAGCAGCTTGGGGACAGGTCCCTACGAGCAGTACTTC
. TRBJ2-7 TRBV6-1 TRBD2 CASRTSGYEQYF TGTGCCAGCAGGACTAGCGGGTACGAGCAGTACTTC
. TRBJ2-1 TRBV7-9 TRBD2 CASSPGTSGSDEQFF TGTGCCAGCAGCCCCGGGACTAGCGGGAGCGATGAGCAGTTCTTC
medium-sized TRBJ2-7 TRBV11-3 . CASSPGRKSSSYEQYF TGTGCCAGCAGCCCGGGGCGCAAATCTTCCTCCTACGAGCAGTACTTC
. TRBJ2-1 TRBV6-6 TRBD2 CASSYSTSAYSYNEQFF TGTGCCAGCAGTTACTCGACTAGCGCCTACTCCTACAATGAGCAGTTCTTC
. TRBJ2-6 TRBV7-6 . CASSPFGKSGANVLTF TGTGCCAGCAGCCCCTTTGGGAAGTCTGGGGCCAACGTCCTGACTTTC
. TRBJ2-5 TRBV6-1 . CASRWAENTGELYF TGTGCCAGCAGGTGGGCAGAGAACACCGGGGAGCTGTACTTC
. TRBJ2-3 TRBV6-1 . CASSEEAGGTDTQYF TGTGCCAGCAGTGAAGAGGCTGGGGGCACAGATACGCAGTATTTT
. TRBJ1-4 TRBV6-2/TRBV6-3 . CASSARAGEKLFF TGTGCCAGCAGTGCCCGCGCCGGGGAAAAACTGTTTTTT
. TRBJ2-1 TRBV7-6 TRBD2 CASSRRTSGGAVEQFF TGTGCCAGCAGCCGACGGACTAGCGGGGGGGCTGTTGAGCAGTTCTTC
. TRBJ2-3 TRBV7-2 TRBD2 CASSSKTSGGPDTQYF TGTGCCAGCAGCTCCAAAACTAGCGGGGGACCAGATACGCAGTATTTT
few TRBJ2-2 TRBV7-6 . CASSLAGYTGELFF TGTGCCAGCAGCTTAGCAGGGTACACCGGGGAGCTGTTTTTT
. TRBJ2-3 TRBV6-6 . CASSSQAGDTQYF TGTGCCAGCAGTTCCCAGGCGGGGGATACGCAGTATTTT
. TRBJ2-5 TRBV6-6 TRBD1 CASRAGQEETQYF TGTGCCAGCAGAGCAGGACAGGAAGAGACCCAGTACTTC
few TRBJ1-5 TRBV7-8 TRBD1 CASSWPGGGQPQHF TGTGCCAGCAGCTGGCCAGGGGGTGGTCAGCCCCAGCATTTT
. TRBJ2-7 TRBV7-2 TRBD1 CASSFLGQGTYEQYF TGTGCCAGCAGCTTTCTTGGACAGGGGACCTACGAGCAGTACTTC
. TRBJ2-1 TRBV11-2 . CASSLAGGEQFF TGTGCCAGCAGCTTAGCGGGCGGAGAGCAGTTCTTC
few TRBJ2-1 TRBV7-9 TRBD2 CASSLTSGSNEQFF TGTGCCAGCAGCTTAACTAGCGGGAGCAATGAGCAGTTCTTC
medium-sized TRBJ2-1 TRBV7-9 . CASSLGYGAGEQFF TGTGCCAGCAGCTTAGGTTACGGGGCAGGTGAGCAGTTCTTC
many TRBJ2-3 TRBV11-3 TRBD1 CASSLPRTGPDTQYF TGTGCCAGCAGCTTACCACGGACAGGGCCAGATACGCAGTATTTT
. TRBJ2-6 TRBV6-2/TRBV6-3 . CASTPGRSSGANVLTF TGTGCCAGCACCCCCGGACGGAGCTCTGGGGCCAACGTCCTGACTTTC
. TRBJ1-1 TRBV7-6 TRBD1 CASSSGTAQIVEGAFF TGTGCCAGCAGCTCCGGGACAGCACAGATCGTTGAAGGAGCTTTCTTT
. TRBJ1-3 TRBV7-6 TRBD1 CASSLGPGTGGNTIYF TGTGCCAGCAGCTTAGGGCCCGGGACAGGAGGAAACACCATATATTTT
. TRBJ2-5 TRBV11-2 . CASSLDLTFQETQYF TGTGCCAGCAGCTTAGATCTCACATTCCAAGAGACCCAGTACTTC
. TRBJ2-5 TRBV11-2 . CASSLSRGDYNEQYF TGTGCCAGCAGCTTAAGCCGGGGCGACTACAATGAGCAGTACTTC
. TRBJ2-1 TRBV12-3/TRBV12-4 TRBD2 CASTTGTSYEQFF TGTGCCAGCACTACCGGGACTAGCTATGAGCAGTTCTTC
many TRBJ1-1 TRBV10-3 . CAISAQRNTEAFF TGTGCCATCAGCGCACAGAGGAACACTGAAGCTTTCTTT
. TRBJ2-5 TRBV12-3/TRBV12-4 . CASSPGGETQYF TGTGCCAGCAGCCCCGGGGGAGAGACCCAGTACTTC
few TRBJ2-1 TRBV7-6 . CASSLAGGDNEQFF TGTGCCAGCAGCTTAGCTGGGGGTGACAATGAGCAGTTCTTC
few TRBJ1-1 TRBV7-1 TRBD1 CASSSDRALTEAFF TGTGCCAGCAGCTCGGACAGGGCGTTGACTGAAGCTTTCTTT
. TRBJ2-2 TRBV7-4 . CASRRTENTGELFF TGTGCCAGCAGGAGGACAGAGAACACCGGGGAGCTGTTTTTT
. TRBJ2-7 TRBV7-2 . CASSFSAGVYEQYF TGTGCCAGCAGCTTCTCGGCAGGGGTCTACGAGCAGTACTTC
many TRBJ1-1 TRBV14 . CASSHRRDGEAFF TGTGCCAGCAGCCACCGACGGGACGGTGAAGCTTTCTTT
. TRBJ1-4 TRBV6-6 . CASREGFRDGNEKLFF TGTGCCAGCAGAGAAGGGTTTCGGGACGGCAATGAAAAACTGTTTTTT
once TRBJ2-5 TRBV28 . CASISGSGLTQYF TGTGCCAGCATTAGCGGAAGCGGTTTGACCCAGTACTTC
. TRBJ2-1 TRBV7-2 . CASSLLGPQQFF TGTGCCAGCAGCTTACTCGGGCCCCAGCAGTTCTTC
few TRBJ2-7 TRBV7-2 TRBD2 CASSFGAGAYEQYF TGTGCCAGCAGCTTCGGAGCGGGAGCTTACGAGCAGTACTTC
. TRBJ2-5 TRBV7-7 TRBD2 CASSQGGGLAGTAQYF TGTGCTAGCAGCCAAGGGGGGGGACTAGCGGGGACCGCCCAGTACTTC
. TRBJ2-5 TRBV27 TRBD1 CASINRGLYYNEQYF TGTGCCAGCATCAACAGGGGGCTCTACTACAATGAGCAGTACTTC
few TRBJ2-5 TRBV3-1 . CASSPGETGPTTKYF TGTGCCAGCAGCCCCGGCGAGACAGGCCCAACTACTAAGTACTTC
once TRBJ2-7 TRBV20-1 TRBD2 CSARGTTSGRARANEQYF TGCAGTGCTAGAGGGACGACTAGCGGGAGGGCCCGGGCAAACGAGCAGTACTTC
. TRBJ2-3 TRBV27 . CASRPQGTDTQYF TGTGCCAGCAGGCCCCAGGGAACAGATACGCAGTATTTT
once TRBJ2-2 TRBV7-2 . CASSLAGVATGELFF TGTGCCAGCAGCTTAGCGGGGGTGGCCACCGGGGAGCTGTTTTTT
. TRBJ2-1 TRBV7-8 TRBD2 CASSLGGGSYNEQFF TGTGCCAGCAGCTTAGGGGGAGGGTCCTACAATGAGCAGTTCTTC
. TRBJ2-5 TRBV10-3 . CAISGMEQETQYF TGTGCCATCAGTGGAATGGAACAAGAGACCCAGTACTTC
medium-sized TRBJ1-2 TRBV7-9 TRBD1 CASSLATQTGHGYTF TGTGCCAGCAGCTTAGCTACTCAGACAGGGCACGGCTACACCTTC
. TRBJ2-3 TRBV7-8 TRBD2 CASSLIQSIAGGPTDTQYF TGTGCCAGCAGCTTAATCCAGAGTATAGCGGGAGGGCCGACAGATACGCAGTATTTT
. TRBJ2-5 TRBV14 . CASSRRLGGETQYF TGTGCCAGCAGCCGCCGACTGGGGGGAGAGACCCAGTACTTC
few TRBJ1-2 TRBV7-2 TRBD1 CASSSPAQGNYGYTF TGTGCCAGCAGCTCCCCCGCACAGGGGAACTATGGCTACACCTTC